The 20 T cell receptor beta chains below were found in one sample sequenced in a study of tumor and adjacent non-tumor tissue in lung cancer. The template was RNA from unsorted bulk tissue. The library came from three nested PCR rounds adapted from ARM-PCR protocols. TCRdb called the multiplex PCR reads again in MiXCR, with one record for every CDR3 protein. This sample yields more than 75,000 distinct CDR3 sequences, of which 75% to 90% are seen a single time; 13% belongs to the top ten. Sequenced sample: lung tumor tissue. The receptors originated from a woman in her fifties or sixties with non-small cell lung cancer.

Details on this clonotype: Likely a read error: the CDR3 ends without its conserved phenylalanine or tryptophan. The genes are TRBV20-1 and TRBJ1-1, with 8 bases matching TRBD1. The length of the CDR3 is 13 residues. CDR1 and CDR2 from the germline V gene are DFQATT and SNEGSKA (reference sequence). The CDR3 sequence is CSARDRVNTEAFY. In DNA, the CDR3 is TGCAGTGCTAGGGACAGGGTGAACACTGAGGCTTTCTAT.

The V gene is TRBV5-1, the J gene TRBJ2-1; TRBD1 aligns across 11 bases. The germline V gene has CDR1 SGHRS and CDR2 YFSETQ. CDR3 size: 15 residues. V lost 3 bases, J lost 6 bases, and 5 bases stayed unmatched. In nucleotides, the CDR3 is TGCGCCAGCAGCTCAACCGGGACAGGGGGCAATGAGCAGTTCTTC. Its translation: CASSSTGTGGNEQFF.

This clonotype was seen a single time. At one of its ends the junction is not consistent with the germline gene, which may arise from a read error. J is TRBJ2-1 and V is TRBV5-5; TRBD2 is a possible D gene (6 bases). Germline loops: CDR1 SGHKS, CDR2 YYEKEE (reference sequence). This CDR3 contains 17 residues. CDR3 bases: TGTGCCAACAGCTTTGAGCTGAGCGGGCGTTCCCACAATGAGCAGTTCTTC. Its translation: CANSFELSGRSHNEQFF.

With regard to this clonotype: A read error may produce the germline difference seen at one junction end. The rearrangement joins TRBV29-1 to TRBJ2-6; weak D call: TRBD2 (6 bases). Germline lookup yields CDR1 SQVTM and CDR2 ANQGSEA. The CDR3 loop spans 16 amino acids. The CDR3 DNA is TGCAGCGCTTGTGCCCTCGGGAGCTCTTGGGCCAACGTCCTGTCTTTC. Its translation: CSACALGSSWANVLSF.

This clonotype was recorded once. At one boundary the junction diverges from the germline segment, which might be a read error. The chain uses TRBV5-1 and TRBJ2-1; D not resolved. The CDR3 is 15 amino acids. CDR1 and CDR2 from the germline V gene are SGHRS and YFSETQ. The CDR3 reads CDSSLVDPGVVRQFF. DNA for the CDR3: TGCGACAGCAGCTTGGTGGACCCCGGCGTAGTCAGGCAGTTCTTC.

Remarks on this clonotype: Germline and junction disagree at one end, which may indicate a read error. The chain combines TRBV12-3 or TRBV12-4 with TRBJ2-1; D perhaps matches TRBD1 (6 bases). CDR3 length: 17 residues. The CDR3 DNA reads as TGTACCAGCAGTTTCGGGACATCCTTTCGGGTCAACAATGAGCTGTTCTTC. Translated, it gives CTSSFGTSFRVNNELFF.

The gene calls are TRBV6-1 and TRBJ1-2; a possible D gene is TRBD1 (5 bases). Germline V lookup: CDR1 MNHNS, CDR2 SASEGT. The CDR3 has 13 amino acids. V was cut by 8 bases and J by 7 bases, with 17 bases left in between. The CDR3 here is CASRPDNGLGYTF. The CDR3 region has the DNA TGTGCCAGCCGCCCGGACAACGGTCTTGGCTACACCTTC.

Concerning this clonotype: Mismatch with germline at one junction end may stem from a read error. V usage is TRBV29-1 and J usage is TRBJ1-6; TRBD1 is a possible D gene (6 bases). CDR3 length equals 13 residues. Germline loops: CDR1 SQVTM, CDR2 ANQGSEA. CDR3 residues: CSVVDSDSSSLHF. CDR3 nucleotides: TGCAGCGTTGTGGACAGTGATAGTTCATCCCTCCACTTT.

A word on this clonotype: A much more abundant neighbour one base away suggests this may be a read error. J is TRBJ1-5 and V is TRBV30; TRBD1 aligns across 8 bases. CDR3 length equals 13 residues. The germline gives CDR1 GTSNPN, CDR2 SVGIG (reference sequence). CDR3 sequence reads: CAWSVTGGQPKHF. Written as DNA, the CDR3 is TGTGCCTGGAGTGTAACAGGGGGTCAGCCCAAGCATTTT. Combining the CDR3 with reference TRBV30 and TRBJ1-5 gives the whole variable domain SQTIHQWPATLVQPVGSPLSLECTVEGTSNPNLYWYRQAAGRGLQLLFYSVGIGQISSEVPQNLSASRPQDRQFILSSKKLLLSDSGFYLCAWSVTGGQPKHFGDGTRLSIL.

Concerning this clonotype: Germline and junction disagree at one end, which may indicate a read error. CDR3 bases: TGCAATGCTAGACATGTGAAACGACTAGCGGGAAGAACAGATACGCAGTATTTT. It specifies CNARHVKRLAGRTDTQYF. The chain carries TRBV20-1 and TRBJ2-3; TRBD2 matches 11 bases. This CDR3 is 18 amino acids long. CDR1 and CDR2 (germline): DFQATT, SNEGSKA (reference sequence).

Worth noting for this clonotype: A read error is likely, as this CDR3 ends without the conserved phenylalanine or tryptophan. The DNA is left out, because the CDR3 cannot be placed on it with certainty; the CDR3 is given as TCRdb lists it. The CDR3 loop reads CSARSIERPPYDEYL. J is TRBJ2-7 and V is TRBV20-1; the table assigns TRBD1, which was not confirmed against the DNA. The CDR3 length equals 15 residues, ends included. Germline V gene lookup returns CDR1 DFQATT and CDR2 SNEGSKA (reference sequence).

In regard to this clonotype: Since no conserved phenylalanine or tryptophan closes the CDR3, a read error is the likely cause. The DNA is omitted, as the CDR3 cannot be located on it reliably, and the CDR3 follows TCRdb's listing. V usage is TRBV29-1 and J usage is TRBJ2-5; the table gives TRBD2 as D, unverified against the DNA. The CDR3 length is 14 residues, termini included. Germline V gives CDR1 SQVTM, CDR2 ANQGSEA. CDR3 amino acids: CSVESQEDWQTQCL.

The chain couples TRBV11-2 to TRBJ2-1, with a possible D match to TRBD2 (6 bases). This CDR3 spans 17 amino acids. CDR1 and CDR2 (germline): SGHAT, FQNNGV. The V end was cut by 9 bases, the J end by 2 bases, with 23 bases between. CDR3 coding DNA: TGTGCCAGTACTCCAGAGGACGGGGGAAGCCCCTACAATGAGCAGTTCTTC. This codes for CASTPEDGGSPYNEQFF.

Note on this clonotype: The conserved phenylalanine or tryptophan normally closing the CDR3 is absent here, so this likely arose from a read error. J is TRBJ2-1 and V is TRBV10-3, with 15 nucleotides matching TRBD2. Per germline, CDR1 ENHRY and CDR2 SYGVKD. CDR3 length: 18 amino acids. CDR3 DNA: TGTGCCATCACGGGACTAGCGGGAGGTTCAAGCTCCCACAATGAGCAGTTCTTA. It codes for CAITGLAGGSSSHNEQFL.

V and J are TRBV20-1 and TRBJ2-1; D may correspond to TRBD1 or TRBD2 (6 bases each). The V gene's germline CDR1 is DFQATT and CDR2 SNEGSKA (reference sequence). CDR3 length equals 12 residues. The CDR3 region is CGTSRGRNEQFF. CDR3 bases: TGCGGTACTAGCAGGGGAAGGAATGAGCAGTTCTTC.

With respect to this clonotype: The CDR3 ends on some other residue instead of the conserved phenylalanine or tryptophan, so this is likely a read error. The CDR3 DNA is TGCAGTGCTAGGGACCTAGACAGGCCATATTCACCCCTCCACTTA. Its protein product is CSARDLDRPYSPLHL. This chain connects TRBV20-1 to TRBJ1-6; tentative D call: TRBD1 (6 bases). With 3 bases removed from V and 8 bases from J, the gap between germline ends came to 17 bases. Germline CDR1 DFQATT, CDR2 SNEGSKA (reference sequence). The CDR3 runs 15 residues.

On this clonotype: At one end the junction does not follow the germline gene, possibly because of a read error. The V gene is TRBV20-1, the J gene TRBJ1-2; D uncertain. Germline V lookup: CDR1 DFQATT, CDR2 SNEGSKA (reference sequence). This CDR3 spans 11 amino acids. CDR3 bases: TGCACTGCTAAGCCGAAGTGTGGCTACACCTTC. Translation: CTAKPKCGYTF.

The rearrangement joins TRBV20-1 to TRBJ2-7; 10 bases match TRBD2. Trimming took 3 bases from V and 4 from J; bases not matched to a gene: 21. The CDR3 has 19 residues. The germline V gene has CDR1 DFQATT and CDR2 SNEGSKA (reference sequence). The CDR3 loop is CSARRFLGAGGPWRYEQYF. The CDR3 DNA sequence: TGCAGTGCTAGGAGGTTCCTAGGAGCGGGAGGGCCCTGGAGGTACGAGCAGTACTTC.

A remark on this clonotype: As the CDR3 is not closed by the conserved phenylalanine or tryptophan, this likely results from a read error. This rearrangement joins TRBV6-1 to TRBJ2-3; D ambiguous. The length of the CDR3 is 15 residues. The germline gives CDR1 MNHNS, CDR2 SASEGT. In DNA form, the CDR3 reads TGTGCAAGCGTCGGTGGGGTGATGACCACAGATACGCAGTATTAT. It specifies CASVGGVMTTDTQYY.

Remarks on this clonotype: The germline gene is not matched at one end of the junction; a read error may be the cause. The chain couples TRBV20-1 to TRBJ2-3, with 7 bases matching TRBD2. The CDR3 is made up of 13 amino acids. Germline-derived CDR1 and CDR2 are DFQATT and SNEGSKA (reference sequence). The CDR3 nucleotides read TGCGGTGCCTTACTAGCGTTGACAGATACGCAGTATTTT. Its translation is CGALLALTDTQYF.